The T cell receptor (beta chain) described here comes from a study of a mutant IDH1 vaccine in newly diagnosed glioma. Study context: There were 62.5% males and approximately 38% females among treated patients, whose mean age was about 44 years.

Some clones are missing from TCRdb's copy, which holds only in-frame ones; the method was immunoSEQ multiplex PCR. The sample has tens of thousands of clones, roughly four fifths seen once. This clone has only one observation. Its antigen is undetermined. General observations from the study: It was just under 95% of patients that developed vaccine-induced immune responses.

Time point in this sample: baseline, week 1 (first vaccination visit). Documented treatment: pre-vaccination baseline after standard-of-care therapy. Donors had new WHO grade 3 or 4 IDH1-mutant, ATRX-lost astrocytomas. This CDR3 is built from 14 residues. Germline V CDR1 and CDR2: SGHVS, FNYEAQ. V was clipped by 5 bases and J by 7 bases, with 17 bases between them. This sequence joins TRBV7-6 and TRBJ1-2, with a weak D call TRBD1 (6 bases). This receptor was identified in a woman between 45 and 65 years old with glioma. Sequencing was performed on PBMCs, taken from a glioma patient treated with radiotherapy, temozolomide or both. The CDR3 DNA is TGTGCCAGCAGCGCAAATACAGGGATCTCTGGCTACACCTTC. Translating gives CASSANTGISGYTF.